Below are 15 T cell receptor beta chains sequenced from a single sample in a study of early T cells in non-severe SARS-CoV-2 infection. TCRdb fed the 5' RACE reads into MiXCR, producing one record per CDR3 protein. This table holds tens of thousands of distinct CDR3 sequences, over 10% found once. Input material: whole blood. All receptors derive from an adult who was a healthcare worker with PCR-confirmed SARS-CoV-2 infection or an uninfected control (not recorded which).

This clonotype was found many times. In DNA, the CDR3 is TGTGCCAGCAGCCCGCTTCGGGGACAGGGGATTGGCGAGCAGTACTTC. Translation gives CASSPLRGQGIGEQYF. The chain joins TRBV11-2 to TRBJ2-7, with 10 bases lining up with TRBD1. CDR3 length: 16 amino acids. Germline loops: CDR1 SGHAT, CDR2 FQNNGV. Losses at the gene ends were 5 bases for V and 6 bases for J; bases not matched to a gene: 13.

At least ten counts were recorded for this clonotype. The chain employs TRBV20-1 and TRBJ2-1, with 9 bases lining up with TRBD1. This CDR3 is 13 amino acids long. The V gene end was trimmed by 3 bases and the J gene end by 5 bases; junction bases not matched to a gene: 2. Per the germline V gene, CDR1 is DFQATT and CDR2 is SNEGSKA (reference sequence). The CDR3 region has the DNA TGCAGTGCTAGGGGACAGGGAAACAATGAGCAGTTCTTC. Translation gives CSARGQGNNEQFF.

This clonotype was seen many times. The chain joins TRBV4-3 to TRBJ2-3; D gene ambiguous. Trimming removed 1 base at V and 6 bases at J, with 8 bases between. This CDR3 is 13 amino acids long. From germline, CDR1 is LGHNA and CDR2 YSLEER. CDR3 residues: CASSQVGSDTQYF. DNA of the CDR3: TGCGCCAGCAGCCAAGTTGGCAGCGATACGCAGTATTTT.

V gene TRBV3-1 combines with J gene TRBJ2-1; maybe TRBD2 (5 bases). The CDR3 totals 15 residues. V shed 0 bases and J shed 5 bases, with 11 bases lying between them. Per the germline V gene, CDR1 is LGHDT and CDR2 is YNNKEL (reference sequence). The CDR3 protein is CASSQEGPGDNEQFF. DNA of the CDR3: TGTGCCAGCAGCCAAGAAGGCCCCGGGGACAATGAGCAGTTCTTC.

This clonotype was found many times. The chain recombines TRBV29-1 with TRBJ2-5; 10 positions agree with TRBD2. J lost 2 bases, V lost 6 bases, and 12 bases had no gene match. CDR3 length: 16 residues. Germline CDR1 is SQVTM and CDR2 is ANQGSEA. In DNA form, the CDR3 reads TGCAGCGTCGTAGGCCTAGCGGGAGCCGCTCAAGAGACCCAGTACTTC. Amino acids: CSVVGLAGAAQETQYF.

This clonotype was observed a few times. The chain couples TRBV10-3 to TRBJ2-3; weak D call: TRBD2 (7 bases). This CDR3 has 12 residues. The V end was cut by 8 bases, the J end by 4 bases, with 10 bases between. From germline, CDR1 is ENHRY and CDR2 SYGVKD. The CDR3 DNA sequence: TGTGCCATCGCGGGGGCATCAGATACGCAGTATTTT. Translating gives CAIAGASDTQYF.

The chain joins TRBV7-2 to TRBJ1-2, with TRBD1 as a possible D gene (6 bases). Germline CDR1 and CDR2: SGHTA and FQGNSA. V dropped 3 bases and J dropped 8 bases, with 13 bases sitting between them. The CDR3 consists of 13 residues. The CDR3 loop reads CASSFRTDPGYTF. For the CDR3, the DNA is TGTGCCAGCAGCTTCCGGACAGACCCCGGCTACACCTTC.

The chain combines TRBV2 with TRBJ1-1; 8 bases are shared with TRBD1. V was pared by 5 bases and J by 3 bases, with 5 bases of the junction left unmatched. This CDR3 region has 14 residues. CDR1 and CDR2 (germline): SNHLY, FYNNEI. CDR3 protein: CASSKTGDDTEAFF. CDR3 nucleotides: TGTGCCAGCAGTAAGACAGGGGACGACACTGAAGCTTTCTTT.

V and J are TRBV7-2 and TRBJ1-2; D not resolved. V lost 3 bases and J lost 4, with 12 bases in between. In germline, CDR1 is SGHTA, CDR2 FQGNSA. The CDR3 is 14 residues long. The CDR3 protein is CASSLTLWSYGYTF. The CDR3, as DNA: TGTGCCAGCAGCTTGACCCTCTGGAGCTATGGCTACACCTTC.

This clonotype came up many times. The chain joins TRBV6-6 to TRBJ1-3, with D possibly matching TRBD1 (6 bases). The CDR3 has 18 residues. From germline, CDR1 is MNHNY and CDR2 SVGAGI (reference sequence). V was trimmed by 1 base and J by 2 bases, leaving 18 bases between them. This CDR3 is CASSYLMSGVRAGNTIYF. CDR3 bases: TGTGCCAGCAGTTACTTAATGTCAGGGGTGCGGGCTGGAAACACCATATATTTT.

This clonotype was picked up a small number of times. The chain links TRBV6-5 to TRBJ1-1; TRBD1 is a possible D gene (6 bases). Germline CDR1 MNHEY, CDR2 SVGAGI. The CDR3 contains 14 residues. The V and J ends lost 4 bases and 5 bases respectively, with 14 bases between them. The CDR3 spells CASSLQGPRTEAFF. For the CDR3, the DNA is TGTGCCAGCAGTTTACAGGGTCCCCGAACTGAAGCTTTCTTT.

This clonotype came up many times. This sequence joins TRBV12-3 or TRBV12-4 and TRBJ2-1, with D possibly matching TRBD1 (5 bases). The germline V and J ends were trimmed by 5 bases and 7 bases, with 9 bases remaining between them. CDR3 length equals 12 residues. The DNA for the CDR3 is TGTGCCAGCAGTCCTCCAGGGAATGAGCAGTTCTTC. Residues: CASSPPGNEQFF.

This clonotype has a count of ten or more. The chain combines TRBV2 with TRBJ2-3; perhaps D is TRBD1 or TRBD2 (5 bases each). CDR1 is SNHLY, CDR2 FYNNEI, per germline. The CDR3 is 15 residues long. The V end was cut by 10 bases, the J end by 0 bases, with 17 bases between. CDR3 coding DNA: TGTGCCATCAGAGGGGTCCTGTTAAGCACAGATACGCAGTATTTT. This gives the protein CAIRGVLLSTDTQYF.

V usage is TRBV6-1 and J usage is TRBJ2-2, with TRBD1 matching 9 bases. This CDR3 has 15 amino acids. The J segment lost 6 bases and the V segment lost 5 bases, leaving 7 bases of the junction unmatched. In germline, CDR1 is MNHNS, CDR2 SASEGT. The CDR3 sequence is CASSTRDRVAGELFF. The CDR3 DNA reads TGTGCCAGCAGTACTCGGGACAGGGTGGCCGGGGAGCTGTTTTTT.

V is TRBV7-3 and J is TRBJ2-2; a possible D gene is TRBD2 (6 bases). CDR3 length: 17 residues. V was shortened by 3 bases and J by 0 bases, with 14 bases between the two germline ends. Germline CDR1 SGHTA, CDR2 FQGTGA. In DNA, the CDR3 is TGTGCCAGCAGCTTGCCGGGAGACAAATCGAACACCGGGGAGCTGTTTTTT. It codes for CASSLPGDKSNTGELFF. Filled out from reference TRBV7-3 and TRBJ2-2, the complete variable domain reads GAGVSQTPSNKVTEKGKYVELRCDPISGHTALYWYRQSLGQGPEFLIYFQGTGAADDSGLPNDRFFAVRPEGSVSTLKIQRTERGDSAVYLCASSLPGDKSNTGELFFGEGSRLTVL.